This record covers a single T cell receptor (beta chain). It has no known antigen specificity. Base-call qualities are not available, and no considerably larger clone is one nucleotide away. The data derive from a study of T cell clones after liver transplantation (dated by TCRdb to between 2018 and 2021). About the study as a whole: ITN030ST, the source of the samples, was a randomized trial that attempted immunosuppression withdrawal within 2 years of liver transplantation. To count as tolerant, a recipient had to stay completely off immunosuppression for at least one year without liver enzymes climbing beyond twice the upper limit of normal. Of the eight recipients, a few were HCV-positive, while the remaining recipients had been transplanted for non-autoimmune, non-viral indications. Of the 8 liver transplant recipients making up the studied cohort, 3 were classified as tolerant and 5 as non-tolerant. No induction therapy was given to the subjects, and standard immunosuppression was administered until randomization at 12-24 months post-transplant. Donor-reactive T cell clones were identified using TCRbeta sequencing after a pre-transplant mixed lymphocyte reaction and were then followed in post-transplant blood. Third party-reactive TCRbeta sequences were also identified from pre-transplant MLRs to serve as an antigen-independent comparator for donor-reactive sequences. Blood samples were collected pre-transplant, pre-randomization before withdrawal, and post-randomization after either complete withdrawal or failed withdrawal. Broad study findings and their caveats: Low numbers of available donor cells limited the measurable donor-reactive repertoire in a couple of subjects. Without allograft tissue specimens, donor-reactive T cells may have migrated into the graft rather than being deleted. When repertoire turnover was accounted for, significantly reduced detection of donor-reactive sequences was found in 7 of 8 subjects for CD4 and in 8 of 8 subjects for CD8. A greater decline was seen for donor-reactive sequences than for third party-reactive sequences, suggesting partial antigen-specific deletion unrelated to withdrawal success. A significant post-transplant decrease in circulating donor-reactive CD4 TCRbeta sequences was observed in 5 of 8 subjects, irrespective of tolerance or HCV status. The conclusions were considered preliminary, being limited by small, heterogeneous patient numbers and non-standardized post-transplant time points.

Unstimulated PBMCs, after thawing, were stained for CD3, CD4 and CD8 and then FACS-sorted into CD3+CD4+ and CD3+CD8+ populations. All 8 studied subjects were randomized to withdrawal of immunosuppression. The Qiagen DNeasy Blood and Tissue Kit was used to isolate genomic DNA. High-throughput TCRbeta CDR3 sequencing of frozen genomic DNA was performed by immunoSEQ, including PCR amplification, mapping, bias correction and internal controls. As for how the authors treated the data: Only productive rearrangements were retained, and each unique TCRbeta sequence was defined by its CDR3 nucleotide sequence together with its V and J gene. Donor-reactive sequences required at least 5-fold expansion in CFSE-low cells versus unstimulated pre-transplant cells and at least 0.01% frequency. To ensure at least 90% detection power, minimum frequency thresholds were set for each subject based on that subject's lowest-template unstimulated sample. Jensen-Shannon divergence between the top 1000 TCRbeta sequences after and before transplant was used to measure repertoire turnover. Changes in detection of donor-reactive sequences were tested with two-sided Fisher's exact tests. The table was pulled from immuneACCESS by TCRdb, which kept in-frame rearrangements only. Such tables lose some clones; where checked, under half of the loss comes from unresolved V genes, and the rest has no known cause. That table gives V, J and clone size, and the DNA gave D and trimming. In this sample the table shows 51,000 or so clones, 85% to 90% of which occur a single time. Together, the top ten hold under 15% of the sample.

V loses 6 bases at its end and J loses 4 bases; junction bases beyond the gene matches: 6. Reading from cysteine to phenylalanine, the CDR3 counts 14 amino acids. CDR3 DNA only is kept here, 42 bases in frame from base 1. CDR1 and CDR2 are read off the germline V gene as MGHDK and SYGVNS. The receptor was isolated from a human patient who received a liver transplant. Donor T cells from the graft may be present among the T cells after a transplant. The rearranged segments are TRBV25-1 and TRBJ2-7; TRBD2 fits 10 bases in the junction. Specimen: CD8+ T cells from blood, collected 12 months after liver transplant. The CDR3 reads CASSRAGGPYEQYF. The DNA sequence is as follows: TGTGCCAGCAGCCGAGCGGGAGGGCCTTACGAGCAGTACTTC.